The T cell receptor beta chain under discussion was sequenced for a study of T cell clones after liver transplantation. Study in general: A pre-transplant mixed lymphocyte reaction with TCRbeta sequencing defined graft-donor-reactive clones followed in post-transplant blood.

Sequencing was performed with immunoSEQ multiplex PCR; in TCRdb, only in-frame clones are kept and a portion is missing. The data show approximately 55,000 clones, over 70% seen once. Regarding this clone: Its antigen is unknown.

General observations from the study: Small, mixed patient groups and varying post-transplant times limit these conclusions.

V was shortened by 7 bases and J by 2 bases, with 12 bases between the two germline ends. Germline loops: CDR1 SGHRS, CDR2 YFSETQ. CDR3 length: 14 residues. This receptor was identified in a human donor who received a liver transplant. The chain uses TRBV5-1 and TRBJ2-2; possible D gene TRBD2, 6 bases. This specimen was CD4+ T cells from blood, taken before liver transplant. In DNA, the CDR3 is TGCGCCAGCGGGCCGGGAGTCAACACCGGGGAGCTGTTTTTT. Amino acids: CASGPGVNTGELFF.